The present TCR beta chain was sequenced within a study of technical replicates of blood from a few donors. Data came from immunoSEQ multiplex PCR; TCRdb stores just in-frame clones and leaves some out. The data hold approximately 97,000 clones, with about 96% observed a single time. There are 15 residues in the CDR3. V was pared by 2 bases and J by 3 bases, with 4 bases of the junction left unmatched. The germline V gene encodes CDR1 SGHNT and CDR2 YYREEE (reference sequence). This TCR was sampled from a human donor in good health. Sequencing was done on a sample of T cells isolated from PBMCs. The V and J genes are TRBV5-4 and TRBJ2-3, with 9 positions matching TRBD1. The CDR3 spells CASSFRDRVTDTQYF. The CDR3 DNA sequence: TGTGCCAGCAGCTTCCGGGACAGGGTGACAGATACGCAGTATTTT.